This T cell receptor beta chain was documented in a study of cytomegalovirus exposure and HLA in healthy donors. Repertoires were generated with immunoSEQ multiplex PCR, while TCRdb's copy carries only in-frame clones and drops some. The repertoire holds about 130,000 clones, with approximately 84% as singletons. From germline, CDR1 is SGHTA and CDR2 FQGNSA. The V gene end was trimmed by 5 bases and the J gene end by 14 bases; junction bases not matched to a gene: 6. The CDR3 contains 13 residues. This clone was seen a few times. The sequence was obtained from a man aged 25-45 years in good health and CMV-seropositive. The sequenced material came from PBMCs. This rearrangement joins TRBV7-2 to TRBJ1-6, with TRBD1 matching 10 bases. DNA of the CDR3: TGTGCCAGCAGCCCCCCGGGACAGGGGACCCTCCACTTT. This encodes CASSPPGQGTLHF.